This section outlines one T cell receptor (beta chain) sequence together with its context. A second about 6 to 12 cycle PCR used barcoded and J-beta primers. TCRdb re-called the 5' RACE reads through MiXCR, storing one row per CDR3 protein. Found here are more than 800,000 distinct CDR3 sequences, more than 25% of them singletons; the top ten hold approximately 15%. The CDR3 length is 15 residues. Germline-derived CDR1 and CDR2 are MNHEY and SVGEGT. Germline trimming cut 7 bases from V and 4 bases from J; bases unmatched to any gene: 7. This record belongs to a study of blood T cells in healthy people across ages. Approximately 10 milliliters of peripheral blood were drawn from each donor into EDTA-treated tubes.

The specimen sequenced was blood. The V call is TRBV6-2 or TRBV6-3, the J call TRBJ1-6; 7 nucleotides line up with TRBD1. The TCR originated in an elderly woman in good health. CDR3 region: CASNERTGYNSPLHF. The CDR3 coding sequence is TGTGCCAGCAACGAGCGGACAGGATATAATTCACCCCTCCACTTT.